Below are 20 T cell receptor beta chains sequenced from a single sample in a study of cytomegalovirus exposure and HLA in healthy donors. Use of 60 Vbeta and 13 Jbeta primers characterized the PCR. The assay was immunoSEQ multiplex PCR, and TCRdb's table has in-frame clones only and misses some. The sample holds more than 140,000 clones, roughly 80% seen once. Source material: PBMCs. The receptors were sampled from a young man in good health and CMV-seropositive.

The rearrangement links TRBV27 to TRBJ2-7; 15 positions match TRBD2. V lost 8 bases and J lost 4; bases outside the gene matches: 3. Germline V CDR1 and CDR2: MNHEY, SMNVEV (reference sequence). The length of the CDR3 is 14 residues. The CDR3 reads CASGLAGGQYEQYF. The CDR3 bases are TGTGCCAGCGGACTAGCGGGAGGGCAGTACGAGCAGTACTTC.

V and J are TRBV29-1 and TRBJ2-1; tentative D call: TRBD2 (6 bases). V was pared by 5 bases and J by 6 bases, with 20 bases between. The CDR3 is made up of 15 amino acids. Germline CDR1 SQVTM, CDR2 ANQGSEA. In DNA, the CDR3 is TGCAGCGTTACGGGGGTCTGGGACCGATTCAATGAGCAGTTCTTC. Its protein product is CSVTGVWDRFNEQFF.

The chain is built from TRBV6-5 and TRBJ2-3; the D is unclear. V lost 4 bases and J 6 bases, leaving 8 bases between the germline ends. The CDR3 extends over 12 amino acids. CDR1 and CDR2 (germline): MNHEY, SVGAGI. Written as DNA, the CDR3 is TGTGCCAGCAGTTCCCTCGAGGATACGCAGTATTTT. Encoded protein: CASSSLEDTQYF.

V usage is TRBV4-1 and J usage is TRBJ2-6; the D gene is possibly TRBD1 (5 bases). This CDR3 has 20 residues. CDR1 and CDR2 (germline): MGHRA, YSYEKL. V gave up 4 bases and J gave up 0 bases, with 22 bases separating them. The CDR3 is CASSPHGADTPFSGANVLTF. For the CDR3, the DNA is TGCGCCAGCAGCCCCCACGGCGCGGACACCCCCTTCTCTGGGGCCAACGTCCTGACTTTC.

The chain recombines TRBV19 with TRBJ2-7; D is perhaps TRBD1 (5 bases). Germline V gives CDR1 LNHDA, CDR2 SQIVND (reference sequence). CDR3 size: 14 residues. The V and J ends lost 3 bases and 0 bases respectively, with 9 bases between them. In DNA, the CDR3 is TGTGCCAGTAGTATTGTCAGGGACTCCTACGAGCAGTACTTC. It yields the protein CASSIVRDSYEQYF.

The V call is TRBV5-6, the J call TRBJ1-6, with D possibly being TRBD1 (5 bases). Trimming pared 2 bases from V and 8 bases from J, leaving 11 bases between. This CDR3 comprises 14 residues. Germline V gene sequence: CDR1 SGHDT, CDR2 YYEEEE. CDR3 loop: CASSFRDWDSPLHF. The CDR3 nucleotides read TGTGCCAGCAGCTTCCGGGACTGGGATTCACCCCTCCACTTT. The whole variable domain, remainder taken from reference TRBV5-6 and TRBJ1-6, is DAGVTQSPTHLIKTRGQQVTLRCSPKSGHDTVSWYQQALGQGPQFIFQYYEEEERQRGNFPDRFSGHQFPNYSSELNVNALLLGDSALYLCASSFRDWDSPLHFGNGTRLTVT.

The rearrangement uses TRBV11-2 and TRBJ1-1; TRBD1 might be the D (6 bases). Germline V gene sequence: CDR1 SGHAT, CDR2 FQNNGV. Trimming took off 6 bases at V and 4 bases at J, with 15 bases between the two ends. The CDR3 is 14 amino acids. The CDR3: CASRSTGMPTEAFF. CDR3 nucleotide sequence: TGTGCCAGCAGATCTACAGGGATGCCCACTGAAGCTTTCTTT.

This chain joins TRBV15 and TRBJ1-4, with 7 bases that match TRBD1. The ends lost 2 bases at V and 4 bases at J; junction bases unmatched: 4. The CDR3 loop spans 15 amino acids. Looked up from germline, CDR1 is LNHNV and CDR2 is YYDKDF (reference sequence). The CDR3 DNA follows: TGTGCCACCAGCAGACCCCACAGGGGTAATGAAAAACTGTTTTTT. Translating gives CATSRPHRGNEKLFF.

The gene calls are TRBV7-9 and TRBJ2-7; 7 bases map to TRBD2. J gave up 4 bases and V 4 bases, and 7 bases lay outside the gene matches. This CDR3 comprises 14 residues. The germline gives CDR1 SEHNR, CDR2 FQNEAQ (reference sequence). The CDR3 nucleotides are TGTGCCAGCAGCTCCCGGGACTACCGGTACGAGCAGTACTTC. Translated: CASSSRDYRYEQYF.

This clone was detected only once. Other DNA sequences in the same sample also yield this CDR3. The chain has TRBV27 and TRBJ2-7; 8 bases map to TRBD1. Trimming cost V 6 bases and J 4 bases; bases outside gene matches: 11. Germline-derived CDR1 and CDR2 are MNHEY and SMNVEV (reference sequence). CDR3 size: 15 residues. The CDR3 reads CASSFARTGSYEQYF. For the CDR3, the DNA is TGTGCCAGCAGCTTCGCCAGGACAGGGAGTTACGAGCAGTACTTC.

The chain couples TRBV18 to TRBJ1-2; the match to TRBD1 covers 12 bases. Germline values: CDR1 KGHSH, CDR2 LQKENI. CDR3 size: 16 residues. The V gene end was trimmed by 3 bases and the J gene end by 7 bases; junction bases not matched to a gene: 9. The CDR3 sequence: CASSPPGTGGSSGYTF. The DNA for the CDR3 is TGTGCCAGCTCACCCCCCGGGACAGGGGGCTCTAGTGGCTACACCTTC.

J is TRBJ2-3 and V is TRBV7-2, with 7 bases that match TRBD2. Germline-derived CDR1 and CDR2 are SGHTA and FQGNSA. The CDR3 runs 15 residues. The V segment lost 0 bases and the J segment 6 bases; nucleotides outside the gene matches: 6. CDR3 loop: CASSLATSRGDTQYF. The CDR3 region has the DNA TGTGCCAGCAGCTTAGCGACTAGCCGGGGGGATACGCAGTATTTT.

This chain connects TRBV5-1 to TRBJ2-7; D is uncertain. The CDR3 sequence is 14 residues long. V lost 0 bases and J lost 3, with 10 bases in between. CDR1 and CDR2 (germline): SGHRS, YFSETQ. CDR3 loop: CASSLASYNYEQYF. CDR3 bases: TGCGCCAGCAGCTTGGCGAGTTATAACTACGAGCAGTACTTC.

V and J are TRBV27 and TRBJ1-1, with D possibly TRBD1 on 5 matching bases. This CDR3 contains 14 residues. Germline V gene lookup returns CDR1 MNHEY and CDR2 SMNVEV (reference sequence). Trimming took 4 bases from V and 5 from J, leaving 14 bases between them. Here the CDR3 DNA reads TGTGCCAGCAGTTCCCTCCTCAGGGAAACTGAAGCTTTCTTT. Translation gives CASSSLLRETEAFF.

The V call is TRBV5-1, the J call TRBJ2-2; 9 nucleotides line up with TRBD1. Germline trimming cut 2 bases from V and 1 base from J; bases unmatched to any gene: 12. The CDR3 is 19 amino acids. The germline V gene encodes CDR1 SGHRS and CDR2 YFSETQ. CDR3 residues: CASSFGYRGRGLNTGELFF. In DNA form, the CDR3 reads TGCGCCAGCAGCTTTGGATACAGGGGGCGCGGTCTGAACACCGGGGAGCTGTTTTTT.

This chain connects TRBV19 to TRBJ1-1; D is perhaps TRBD1 (5 bases). CDR3 length: 13 residues. The V gene lost 5 bases and the J gene lost 3 bases, with 10 bases spanning the gap. The germline gives CDR1 LNHDA, CDR2 SQIVND (reference sequence). CDR3 residues: CASSVRDYTEAFF. As DNA, the CDR3 is TGTGCCAGTAGTGTGCGGGACTACACTGAAGCTTTCTTT.

Worth noting for this clone: The identical CDR3 is also encoded by other nucleotide sequences in the sample. The chain uses TRBV6-6 and TRBJ1-4; D ambiguous. The CDR3 spans 15 residues. The germline gives CDR1 MNHNY, CDR2 SVGAGI (reference sequence). V dropped 6 bases and J dropped 6 bases, with 17 bases sitting between them. CDR3 sequence: CASRATAAVDEKLFF. The CDR3 bases are TGTGCCAGCAGGGCCACAGCGGCTGTCGATGAAAAACTGTTTTTT.

The chain carries TRBV28 and TRBJ2-1; 10 bases match TRBD1. This CDR3 has 17 residues. Per germline, CDR1 MDHEN and CDR2 SYDVKM. J was trimmed by 5 bases and V by 2 bases; bases with no gene match: 9. CDR3 sequence: CASSLVAGTGADNEQFF. CDR3 DNA sequence: TGTGCCAGCAGTTTAGTTGCCGGGACAGGGGCCGACAATGAGCAGTTCTTC.

The chain uses TRBV7-9 and TRBJ1-3; tentatively, D is TRBD1 (6 bases). The CDR3 loop spans 16 amino acids. The V end lost 4 bases, the J end lost 0 bases, and 13 bases lay between the germline ends. CDR1 is SEHNR and CDR2 is FQNEAQ in the germline V gene (reference sequence). For the CDR3, the DNA is TGTGCCAGCAGCTCCCTGACAGGTATCTCTGGAAACACCATATATTTT. Its translation: CASSSLTGISGNTIYF.

This clone was found once. The rearrangement uses TRBV7-9 and TRBJ1-1; D may be TRBD1 (6 bases). Trimming stripped 5 bases from V and 4 bases from J, with 11 bases between. Per germline, CDR1 SEHNR and CDR2 FQNEAQ (reference sequence). The length of the CDR3 is 13 residues. CDR3 in amino acids: CASSDTGPTEAFF. CDR3 nucleotide sequence: TGTGCCAGCAGCGATACAGGGCCCACTGAAGCTTTCTTT. Full variable domain (rest looked up from reference TRBV7-9 and TRBJ1-1): DTGVSQNPRHKITKRGQNVTFRCDPISEHNRLYWYRQTLGQGPEFLTYFQNEAQLEKSRLLSDRFSAERPKGSFSTLEIQRTEQGDSAMYLCASSDTGPTEAFFGQGTRLTVV.